The rows below give T cell receptor beta chains drawn from one sample of a study of cytomegalovirus exposure and HLA in healthy donors. Libraries were prepared by immunoSEQ multiplex PCR; TCRdb keeps only in-frame clonotypes and omits some of them. This table holds roughly 200,000 clones, under 85% found once. The sample taken for sequencing was PBMCs. All receptors derive from a man aged 50 or older in good health and CMV-seronegative. Each CDR3 is given with its conserved first and last residue. The D gene is left open where the match is weak. Where a row states a size, it is once, few, many or the class of an expanded clone; other rows omit it.

v_gene	abundance	j_gene	d_gene	CDR3aa	CDR3nt
TRBV30	-	TRBJ2-5	TRBD2	CAWSDYGTRLEETQYF	TGTGCCTGGAGTGACTATGGGACTAGGCTCGAAGAGACCCAGTACTTC
TRBV7-8	-	TRBJ2-7	-	CASSQLTQGTSYEQYF	TGTGCCAGCAGCCAACTTACGCAGGGCACCTCCTACGAGCAGTACTTC
TRBV5-1	-	TRBJ2-3	TRBD1	CASYTLPGQGVNTQYF	TGCGCCAGCTACACACTACCGGGACAGGGTGTTAATACGCAGTATTTT
TRBV27	-	TRBJ2-5	-	CASSSTGYQETQYF	TGTGCCAGCAGTTCCACAGGGTACCAAGAGACCCAGTACTTC
TRBV7-9	-	TRBJ2-7	TRBD2	CSSSLTGGPSEQYF	TGTTCCAGCAGCTTAACGGGAGGGCCTTCGGAGCAGTACTTC
TRBV11-2	-	TRBJ1-2	-	CASSFTVYGYTF	TGTGCCAGCAGCTTTACAGTCTATGGCTACACCTTC
TRBV28	-	TRBJ1-6	-	CASSLSGNSPLHF	TGTGCCAGCAGTTTATCGGGAAACTCACCCCTCCACTTT
TRBV7-2	-	TRBJ2-5	-	CASSNRLGGLGAQYF	TGTGCCAGCAGCAATCGCCTGGGGGGATTGGGAGCCCAGTACTTC
TRBV5-1	-	TRBJ1-1	-	CASSGLGPSGAEAFF	TGCGCCAGCAGCGGACTGGGACCGTCGGGGGCTGAAGCTTTCTTT
TRBV4-3	-	TRBJ2-3	TRBD2	CASSQDLGLAGVRDTQYF	TGCGCCAGCAGCCAAGACCTGGGACTAGCGGGAGTTAGAGATACGCAGTATTTT
TRBV13	-	TRBJ1-5	TRBD1	CASSSRQGTLQPQHF	TGTGCCAGCAGCTCCCGACAGGGTACGCTTCAGCCCCAGCATTTT
TRBV18	-	TRBJ2-2	-	CASSPSQGPGELFF	TGTGCCAGCTCACCCTCACAGGGACCCGGGGAGCTGTTTTTT
TRBV7-9	once	TRBJ2-3	TRBD1	CASSRTGTDTDTQYF	TGTGCCAGCAGTAGAACCGGGACAGACACAGATACGCAGTATTTT
TRBV6-4	-	TRBJ1-3	TRBD1	CASPPGQGRNTIYF	TGTGCCAGCCCTCCGGGACAGGGGCGAAACACCATATATTTT
TRBV5-1	-	TRBJ2-7	-	CASSVRDALYEQYF	TGCGCCAGCAGCGTCCGGGATGCCCTTTACGAGCAGTACTTC
TRBV7-2	-	TRBJ1-1	-	CASSLNRVGTEAFF	TGTGCCAGCAGCTTAAACAGGGTTGGCACTGAAGCTTTCTTT
TRBV19	-	TRBJ2-2	TRBD1	CASSRTGEFYRNTGELFF	TGTGCCAGTAGTAGGACAGGGGAGTTTTATCGTAACACCGGGGAGCTGTTTTTT
TRBV11-3	-	TRBJ2-1	TRBD1	CASSTHTGANEQFF	TGTGCCAGCAGCACCCATACAGGGGCGAATGAGCAGTTCTTC
TRBV5-1	once	TRBJ2-5	TRBD2	CASSWLAGALETQYF	TGCGCCAGCAGCTGGCTAGCGGGAGCTTTGGAGACCCAGTACTTC
TRBV9	-	TRBJ2-5	-	CASSWRGAKEETQYF	TGTGCCAGCAGTTGGAGGGGCGCGAAGGAAGAGACCCAGTACTTC
TRBV19	-	TRBJ2-6	-	CASSLILSGANVLTF	TGTGCCAGTAGCCTAATCCTCTCTGGGGCCAACGTCCTGACTTTC
TRBV7-9	-	TRBJ2-2	TRBD2	CASSWGGNTGELFF	TGTGCCAGCAGCTGGGGGGGTAACACCGGGGAGCTGTTTTTT
TRBV18	-	TRBJ2-7	TRBD1	CASSPPGTGGNEQYF	TGTGCCAGCTCACCACCTGGGACAGGGGGCAATGAGCAGTACTTC
TRBV29-1	-	TRBJ2-3	TRBD2	CSVEGGLAGTDTQYF	TGCAGCGTTGAAGGTGGACTAGCGGGTACAGATACGCAGTATTTT
TRBV4-3	few	TRBJ2-2	-	CASSQGGHANTGELFF	TGCGCCAGCAGCCAAGGGGGACACGCGAACACCGGGGAGCTGTTTTTT
TRBV30	-	TRBJ2-2	-	CAWSVWRAGRDGELFF	TGTGCCTGGAGTGTGTGGAGGGCAGGGCGGGACGGGGAGCTGTTTTTT
TRBV10-3	-	TRBJ2-7	TRBD2	CAISLLAGAGEQYF	TGTGCCATCAGTCTCCTAGCGGGAGCCGGCGAGCAGTACTTC
TRBV2	-	TRBJ1-2	-	CASSVSVNYGYTF	TGTGCCAGCAGTGTTTCAGTCAACTATGGCTACACCTTC
TRBV11-1	-	TRBJ2-1	-	CASSPYWGGHSYNEQFF	TGTGCCAGCAGCCCATACTGGGGGGGCCATTCCTACAATGAGCAGTTCTTC
TRBV11-1	-	TRBJ2-1	-	CASSSRTDSYNEQFF	TGTGCCAGCAGCTCAAGGACAGACTCCTACAATGAGCAGTTCTTC
TRBV19	-	TRBJ2-5	-	CASSKAGLQETQYF	TGTGCCAGTAGTAAGGCAGGACTTCAAGAGACCCAGTACTTC
TRBV2	-	TRBJ2-7	-	CASSDRDYEQYF	TGTGCCAGCAGTGACAGGGACTACGAGCAGTACTTC
TRBV10-3	-	TRBJ2-2	TRBD2	CAVAGGPAGELFF	TGTGCCGTAGCGGGAGGGCCCGCCGGGGAGCTGTTTTTT
TRBV5-6	-	TRBJ1-4	-	CASSLNGAEANEKLFF	TGTGCCAGCAGCTTGAATGGGGCTGAGGCTAATGAAAAACTGTTTTTT
TRBV10-1	-	TRBJ2-6	TRBD2	CASTLSGGVMGANVLTF	TGCGCCAGCACCCTCAGCGGGGGGGTTATGGGGGCCAACGTCCTGACTTTC
TRBV6-1	few	TRBJ2-5	TRBD1	CASSDLAGRAGGYF	TGTGCCAGCAGTGATCTCGCCGGCAGGGCAGGGGGGTACTTC
TRBV11-1	-	TRBJ2-1	-	CASSQNHNYNEQFF	TGTGCCAGCAGCCAGAACCATAACTACAATGAGCAGTTCTTC
TRBV7-2	-	TRBJ2-2	-	CASSFTGTSNTGELFF	TGTGCCAGCAGCTTCACCGGGACATCTAACACCGGGGAGCTGTTTTTT
TRBV4-1	-	TRBJ2-4	-	CASSPSKTRENIQYF	TGCGCCAGCAGCCCCTCCAAAACGCGCGAAAACATTCAGTACTTC
TRBV28	-	TRBJ1-4	-	CASSLGGRDEKLFF	TGTGCCAGCAGCCTTGGTGGGAGGGATGAAAAACTGTTTTTT
TRBV18	-	TRBJ1-3	-	CASSPSRDTIYF	TGTGCCAGCTCCCCATCGCGCGACACCATATATTTT
TRBV21-1	-	TRBJ1-5	-	CASSKDPRGGVTQPQHF	TGTGCCAGCAGCAAGGACCCTCGAGGCGGGGTAACTCAGCCCCAGCATTTT
TRBV2	-	TRBJ2-7	-	CASSEPQVPYEQYF	TGTGCCAGCAGTGAACCACAGGTACCCTACGAGCAGTACTTC
TRBV6-1	-	TRBJ2-7	TRBD2	CASSEGSGGPYEQYF	TGTGCCAGCAGTGAAGGTAGCGGGGGCCCCTACGAGCAGTACTTC
TRBV5-5	-	TRBJ1-4	TRBD1	CASSSDRGDEELFF	TGTGCCAGCAGCTCGGACAGGGGGGACGAAGAACTGTTTTTT
TRBV7-3	once	TRBJ1-2	TRBD1	CASSVGQAELYGYTF	TGTGCCAGCAGCGTGGGACAGGCCGAGCTATATGGCTACACCTTC
TRBV5-4	-	TRBJ1-6	TRBD1	CASSLTGALVVPLHF	TGTGCCAGCAGCTTGACAGGGGCCCTGGTGGTTCCCCTCCACTTT
TRBV4-3	-	TRBJ2-1	-	CASSQVGVSFDEQFF	TGCGCCAGCAGCCAAGTCGGAGTTAGCTTCGATGAGCAGTTCTTC
TRBV30	-	TRBJ2-1	TRBD2	CAWGSGGLARQDNEQFF	TGTGCCTGGGGATCGGGGGGATTGGCTAGGCAAGACAATGAGCAGTTCTTC
TRBV7-2	once	TRBJ2-7	-	CASSLASGTSYEQYF	TGTGCCAGCAGCTTAGCGTCCGGGACAAGCTACGAGCAGTACTTC
TRBV15	-	TRBJ2-7	TRBD1	CATSEQGDQYEQYF	TGTGCCACCAGCGAACAGGGGGATCAATACGAGCAGTACTTC
TRBV14	-	TRBJ1-1	-	CASSQDRTRATEAFF	TGTGCCAGCAGCCAAGATAGGACGAGGGCTACTGAAGCTTTCTTT
TRBV28	-	TRBJ1-2	-	CASSSGDYGYTF	TGTGCCAGCAGTTCAGGGGACTATGGCTACACCTTC
TRBV11-1	-	TRBJ1-1	-	CASSFNRRSEAFF	TGTGCCAGCAGCTTTAATCGTCGGTCGGAGGCTTTCTTT
TRBV5-3	-	TRBJ2-2	-	CARSFGKRDTGELFF	TGTGCCAGAAGCTTCGGTAAACGGGACACCGGGGAGCTGTTTTTT
TRBV5-1	-	TRBJ1-3	-	CASSRDRPGDTIYF	TGCGCCAGCAGCCGCGACCGCCCCGGGGACACCATATATTTT
TRBV4-3	once	TRBJ1-2	TRBD1	CASSQGQGGGYTF	TGCGCCAGCAGCCAGGGACAGGGTGGTGGCTACACCTTC